These 29 T cell receptor beta chains came from one sample sequenced in a study of OX40 agonist ivuxolimab in advanced cancers. TCRdb's table, derived via immunoSEQ multiplex PCR, lists solely in-frame clones and lacks some. The sample consists of fewer than 25,000 clones, approximately 78% of them appearing once. The source material was CD4+ or CD8+ T cells sorted from blood, sampled in a trial of the OX40 agonist ivuxolimab. The receptors derive from an adult with an advanced solid tumor such as melanoma, head and neck, liver or kidney cancer.

The rearrangement joins TRBV9 to TRBJ2-1; D possibly matches TRBD1 or TRBD2 (5 bases each). The CDR3 is made up of 18 amino acids. Trimming took off 3 bases at V and 1 base at J, with 20 bases between the two ends. Germline V gene data show CDR1 as SGDLS and CDR2 as YYNGEE. CDR3 bases: TGTGCCAGCAGCGCAACCCCCAGTCCGGGACGTTCCTACAATGAGCAGTTCTTC. Translation gives CASSATPSPGRSYNEQFF.

This rearrangement joins TRBV10-1 to TRBJ2-2, with a possible D match to TRBD1 (6 bases). The V end was cut by 1 base, the J end by 6 bases, with 9 bases between. The CDR3 totals 14 residues. CDR1 is WNHNN, CDR2 SYGVQD, per germline (reference sequence). The CDR3 loop is CASSELQGAGELFF. The CDR3 region has the DNA TGCGCCAGCAGTGAGTTACAGGGAGCCGGGGAGCTGTTTTTT.

This chain joins TRBV6-5 and TRBJ2-7; perhaps TRBD1 as D (6 bases). Germline V CDR1 and CDR2: MNHEY, SVGAGI. V shed 0 bases and J shed 0 bases, with 12 bases lying between them. This CDR3 comprises 16 residues. DNA of the CDR3: TGTGCCAGCAGTTACTCAAATAGGGGGAGCTCCTACGAGCAGTACTTC. It codes for CASSYSNRGSSYEQYF.

This clone was seen a few times. V usage is TRBV21-1 and J usage is TRBJ1-1. TRBV21-1 is a pseudogene. The CDR3 has 11 residues. The CDR3 DNA is TGTGCCAGCAGCCTGGGGCGCGGGGCTTTCTTT. Translation gives CASSLGRGAFF.

The chain is built from TRBV6-5 and TRBJ1-6, with TRBD1 matching over 8 bases. After removal of 1 base from V and 8 bases from J, the junction contained 1 base not matched to a gene. The CDR3 length is 14 residues. Germline lookup yields CDR1 MNHEY and CDR2 SVGAGI. The CDR3: CASSYLTGDSPLHF. The CDR3 region has the DNA TGTGCCAGCAGTTACTTGACAGGGGATTCACCCCTCCACTTT.

J is TRBJ2-7 and V is TRBV15; D is perhaps TRBD2 (6 bases). The CDR3 contains 15 residues. Trimming took 4 bases from V and 2 from J, leaving 15 bases between them. The germline V gene has CDR1 LNHNV and CDR2 YYDKDF (reference sequence). The CDR3 DNA reads as TGTGCCACCAGCACAAGACTAGATCAAACCTACGAGCAGTACTTC. As protein: CATSTRLDQTYEQYF. The variable domain in full, with the rest retrieved from reference TRBV15 and TRBJ2-7, is DAMVIQNPRYQVTQFGKPVTLSCSQTLNHNVMYWYQQKSSQAPKLLFHYYDKDFNNEADTPDNFQSRRPNTSFCFLDIRSPGLGDTAMYLCATSTRLDQTYEQYFGPGTRLTVT.

The chain couples TRBV28 to TRBJ2-2; TRBD1 is a possible D gene (6 bases). CDR3 length equals 16 residues. Germline assignment: CDR1 MDHEN and CDR2 SYDVKM. The V end was cut by 5 bases, the J end by 6 bases, with 19 bases between. The CDR3 region has the DNA TGTGCCAGCAGTCCTATCAGGGGTGGGTGGTCCGGGGAGCTGTTTTTT. It translates to CASSPIRGGWSGELFF. Looking up the rest from reference TRBV28 and TRBJ2-2 gives the full variable domain: DVKVTQSSRYLVKRTGEKVFLECVQDMDHENMFWYRQDPGLGLRLIYFSYDVKMKEKGDIPEGYSVSREKKERFSLILESASTNQTSMYLCASSPIRGGWSGELFFGEGSRLTVL.

This chain links TRBV6-4 with TRBJ1-1; 11 bases map to TRBD1. With V trimmed by 5 bases and J by 2 bases, 7 bases remained unmatched. Germline CDR1 is MRHNA and CDR2 is SNTAGT. This CDR3 region has 16 residues. Here the CDR3 DNA reads TGTGCCAGCAGTTTACAGGACAGGGGGCAAAACACTGAAGCTTTCTTT. It encodes CASSLQDRGQNTEAFF.

The chain recombines TRBV27 with TRBJ2-7; 7 bases map to TRBD1. The CDR3 extends over 13 amino acids. Germline assignment: CDR1 MNHEY and CDR2 SMNVEV (reference sequence). The V gene end was trimmed by 5 bases and the J gene end by 2 bases; junction bases not matched to a gene: 3. The CDR3 DNA follows: TGTGCCAGCAGTGCTACAGGGGCCTACGAGCAGTACTTC. Protein product: CASSATGAYEQYF.

The chain is built from TRBV7-3 and TRBJ1-2; D might be TRBD1 (6 bases). V was cut by 3 bases and J by 2 bases, with 10 bases left in between. Germline CDR1 is SGHTA and CDR2 is FQGTGA. CDR3 size: 14 residues. CDR3 region: CASSLGASNYGYTF. The CDR3 nucleotides are TGTGCCAGCAGCTTGGGGGCGTCAAACTATGGCTACACCTTC.

This chain connects TRBV19 to TRBJ2-7, with no clear D. CDR3 length equals 15 residues. Per germline, CDR1 LNHDA and CDR2 SQIVND (reference sequence). Trimming shortened V by 5 bases and J by 0 bases, and 14 bases separated the two germline ends. The CDR3, as DNA: TGTGCCAGTAGTCCGGGTCCGTTACCCTCCTACGAGCAGTACTTC. This codes for CASSPGPLPSYEQYF.

This clone was seen a handful of times. The chain uses TRBV7-9 and TRBJ1-1, with TRBD1 as a possible D gene (5 bases). CDR3 length equals 15 residues. Trimming shortened V by 6 bases and J by 1 base, and 15 bases separated the two germline ends. From germline, CDR1 is SEHNR and CDR2 FQNEAQ (reference sequence). CDR3 DNA sequence: TGTGCCAGCAGACCTGTCTTGGGGCCGAACACTGAAGCTTTCTTT. Translating it yields CASRPVLGPNTEAFF.

This chain links TRBV9 with TRBJ2-5; TRBD1 or TRBD2 may be the D gene (6 bases each). This CDR3 contains 14 residues. Trimming cost V 2 bases and J 5 bases, with 13 bases left between them. The germline CDR1 and CDR2 sequences are SGDLS and YYNGEE. CDR3 nucleotide sequence: TGTGCCAGCAGCGTCGAGGGGGGCGCCGAGACCCAGTACTTC. It specifies CASSVEGGAETQYF.

J is TRBJ1-3 and V is TRBV28, with 7 bases fitting TRBD1. The CDR3 is 16 amino acids. V was pared by 2 bases and J by 8 bases, with 12 bases of the junction left unmatched. From germline, CDR1 is MDHEN and CDR2 SYDVKM. The CDR3 protein is CASSLPNRGWIHTIYF. The CDR3 region has the DNA TGTGCCAGCAGTTTACCGAACAGGGGTTGGATACACACCATATATTTT.

V is TRBV11-2 and J is TRBJ2-5; D gene unclear. CDR1 is SGHAT, CDR2 FQNNGV, per germline. V was trimmed by 2 bases and J by 1 base, leaving 5 bases between them. The CDR3 contains 13 residues. The CDR3 reads CASSLNLQETQYF. The CDR3 DNA is TGTGCCAGCAGCTTAAACCTCCAAGAGACCCAGTACTTC. Combining the CDR3 with reference TRBV11-2 and TRBJ2-5 gives the whole variable domain EAGVAQSPRYKIIEKRQSVAFWCNPISGHATLYWYQQILGQGPKLLIQFQNNGVVDDSQLPKDRFSAERLKGVDSTLKIQPAKLEDSAVYLCASSLNLQETQYFGPGTRLLVL.

This clone has only one observation. The CDR3, as DNA: TGTGCCAGCAGCTTCTCAGGGGGACACCCTTACGAGCAGTACTTC. This translates into CASSFSGGHPYEQYF. V and J are TRBV7-1 and TRBJ2-7; 7 positions agree with TRBD1. TRBV7-1 counts as an open reading frame of uncertain function. V lost 4 bases and J lost 4; bases outside the gene matches: 10. This CDR3 spans 15 amino acids.

This chain links TRBV2 with TRBJ1-6; a weak D match, TRBD1 (5 bases). The CDR3 contains 16 residues. The germline V and J ends were trimmed by 3 bases and 6 bases, with 15 bases remaining between them. Germline loops: CDR1 SNHLY, CDR2 FYNNEI. The CDR3 spells CASSEGQGRSNSPLHF. For the CDR3, the DNA is TGTGCCAGCAGTGAGGGCCAGGGCAGATCTAATTCACCCCTCCACTTT.

This sequence joins TRBV14 and TRBJ2-3; possibly TRBD2 for D (6 bases). Trimming took 4 bases from V and 5 from J, leaving 13 bases between them. In germline, CDR1 is SGHDN, CDR2 FVKESK. The CDR3 consists of 14 residues. CDR3 residues: CASSPWTIKDTQYF. The CDR3 DNA sequence: TGTGCCAGCAGCCCCTGGACTATTAAAGATACGCAGTATTTT.

This chain joins TRBV6-5 and TRBJ2-2; 9 bases fit TRBD1. V lost 0 bases and J lost 7; bases outside the gene matches: 3. Germline V gene lookup returns CDR1 MNHEY and CDR2 SVGAGI. The CDR3 contains 15 residues. The CDR3 DNA reads as TGTGCCAGCAGTTACTCGACAGGGGGGGTCGGGGAGCTGTTTTTT. Amino acid sequence: CASSYSTGGVGELFF.

The chain employs TRBV11-2 and TRBJ2-7; possibly TRBD2 for D (5 bases). This CDR3 spans 14 amino acids. Per germline, CDR1 SGHAT and CDR2 FQNNGV. Trimming took off 3 bases at V and 2 bases at J, with 11 bases between the two ends. The CDR3 reads CASSFGLRPYEQYF. As DNA, the CDR3 is TGTGCCAGCAGCTTCGGACTGAGACCCTACGAGCAGTACTTC.

The genes are TRBV9 and TRBJ1-4; tentative D call: TRBD1 (5 bases). Trimming stripped 4 bases from V and 7 bases from J, with 17 bases between. The CDR3 totals 15 residues. Germline lookup yields CDR1 SGDLS and CDR2 YYNGEE. CDR3 nucleotide sequence: TGTGCCAGCAGCATAGGGGCAGGGTTAAGTGAAAAACTGTTTTTT. This encodes CASSIGAGLSEKLFF.

This clone turned up a few times. The CDR3 here is CASSLALAETYGYTF. CDR3 DNA sequence: TGTGCCAGCAGCTTGGCCCTGGCGGAAACCTATGGCTACACCTTC. The genes are TRBV5-6 and TRBJ1-2; D gene unclear. Germline V gene data show CDR1 as SGHDT and CDR2 as YYEEEE. CDR3 length: 15 amino acids. V shed 0 bases and J shed 4 bases, with 13 bases lying between them.

This clone was counted only a few times. The CDR3 is CASSLKIDEQYF. DNA of the CDR3: TGTGCCAGCAGCTTAAAGATCGACGAGCAGTACTTC. The V call is TRBV11-1, the J call TRBJ2-7; D uncertain. V dropped 2 bases and J dropped 5 bases, with 7 bases sitting between them. CDR3 length equals 12 residues. The V gene's germline CDR1 is SGHAT and CDR2 FQDESV (reference sequence).

The count of this clone is one. The chain recombines TRBV4-2 with TRBJ2-2; D gene uncertain. The CDR3 has 15 residues. The V end was cut by 0 bases, the J end by 6 bases, with 11 bases between. The germline V gene encodes CDR1 LGHNA and CDR2 YNFKEQ. CDR3 loop: CASSQEPLGPGELFF. CDR3 coding DNA: TGTGCCAGCAGCCAAGAGCCTCTCGGCCCCGGGGAGCTGTTTTTT.

This chain joins TRBV5-1 and TRBJ2-3; D unclear. CDR3 length: 15 amino acids. V lost 1 base to trimming and J lost 1 base, with 10 bases between them. Germline V gives CDR1 SGHRS, CDR2 YFSETQ. The CDR3: CASSLPRVGTDTQYF. DNA of the CDR3: TGCGCCAGCAGCTTGCCCCGTGTCGGCACAGATACGCAGTATTTT.

The rearrangement uses TRBV7-9 and TRBJ2-1; TRBD1 matches 9 bases. V lost 4 bases and J lost 6; bases outside the gene matches: 1. This CDR3 is 13 amino acids long. Germline CDR1 reads SEHNR; CDR2 reads FQNEAQ (reference sequence). CDR3 residues: CASSSTGGNEQFF. The CDR3 DNA sequence: TGTGCCAGCAGCTCGACAGGGGGCAATGAGCAGTTCTTC.

The chain uses TRBV27 and TRBJ2-7; possibly TRBD2 for D (5 bases). V was clipped by 5 bases and J by 2 bases, with 10 bases between them. The CDR3 is 13 amino acids. CDR1 is MNHEY, CDR2 SMNVEV, per germline (reference sequence). The CDR3 DNA sequence: TGTGCCAGCAGTGAGGGAGTAACCTACGAGCAGTACTTC. It translates to CASSEGVTYEQYF.

V is TRBV27 and J is TRBJ2-1; D may match TRBD1 or TRBD2 (5 bases each). Trimming left V 5 bases short and J 7 bases short, with 12 bases between. This CDR3 is built from 13 residues. CDR1 MNHEY and CDR2 SMNVEV come from the germline V gene (reference sequence). The CDR3 region is CASSRLWGNEQFF. The CDR3 region has the DNA TGTGCCAGCAGTCGTTTGTGGGGGAATGAGCAGTTCTTC.

CDR3 coding DNA: TGTGCCAGCAGCTTAGGTCAGGGGAGCGATGAGCAGTTCTTC. This translates into CASSLGQGSDEQFF. J is TRBJ2-1 and V is TRBV11-2, with D possibly TRBD1 on 6 matching bases. This CDR3 region has 14 residues. CDR1 SGHAT and CDR2 FQNNGV come from the germline V gene. Trimming removed 1 base at V and 8 bases at J, with 12 bases between.